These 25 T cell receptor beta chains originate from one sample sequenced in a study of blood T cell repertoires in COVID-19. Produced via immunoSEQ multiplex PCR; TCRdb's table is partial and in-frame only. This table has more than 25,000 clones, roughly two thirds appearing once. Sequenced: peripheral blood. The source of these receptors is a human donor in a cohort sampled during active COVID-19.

The DNA for the CDR3 is TGTGCCAGCAGCTCCGAGGGGGACGAGCAGTACTTC. Translated: CASSSEGDEQYF. The chain has TRBV5-5 and TRBJ2-7; D perhaps matches TRBD1 (6 bases). The CDR3 is 12 amino acids. Between the trimmed V and J ends, which lost 3 bases and 5 bases, there was a span of 9 bases. From germline, CDR1 is SGHKS and CDR2 YYEKEE (reference sequence).

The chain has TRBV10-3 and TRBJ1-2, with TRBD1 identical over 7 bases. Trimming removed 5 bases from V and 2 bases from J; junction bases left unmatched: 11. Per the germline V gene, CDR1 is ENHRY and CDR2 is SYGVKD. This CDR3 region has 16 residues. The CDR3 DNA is TGTGCCATCAGTCTCAGACAGGGCTCGGGGAACTATGGCTACACCTTC. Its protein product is CAISLRQGSGNYGYTF.

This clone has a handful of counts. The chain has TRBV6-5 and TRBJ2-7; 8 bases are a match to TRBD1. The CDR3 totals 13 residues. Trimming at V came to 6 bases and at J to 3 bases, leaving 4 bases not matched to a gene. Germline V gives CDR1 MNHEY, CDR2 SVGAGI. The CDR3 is CASRSTGVYEQYF. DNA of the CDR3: TGTGCCAGCAGATCGACAGGGGTCTACGAGCAGTACTTC.

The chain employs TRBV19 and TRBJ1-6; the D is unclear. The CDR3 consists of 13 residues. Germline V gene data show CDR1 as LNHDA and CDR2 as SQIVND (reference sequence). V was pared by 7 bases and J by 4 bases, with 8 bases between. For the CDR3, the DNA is TGTGCCAGTACCGGGTCGTATAATTCACCCCTCCACTTT. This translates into CASTGSYNSPLHF.

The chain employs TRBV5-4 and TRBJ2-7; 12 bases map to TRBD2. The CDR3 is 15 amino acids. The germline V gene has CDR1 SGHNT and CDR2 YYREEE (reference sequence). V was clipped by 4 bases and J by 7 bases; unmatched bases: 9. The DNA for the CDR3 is TGTGCCAGCAGCAGCGAAGGACTAGCGGGGAGGGAGCAGTACTTC. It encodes CASSSEGLAGREQYF.

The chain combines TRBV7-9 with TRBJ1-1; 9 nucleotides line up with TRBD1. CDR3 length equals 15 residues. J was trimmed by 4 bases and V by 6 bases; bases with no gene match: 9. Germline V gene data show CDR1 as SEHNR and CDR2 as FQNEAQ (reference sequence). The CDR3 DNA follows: TGTGCCAGCAGAGCCCGGGGACAGGGCTTCACTGAAGCTTTCTTT. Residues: CASRARGQGFTEAFF. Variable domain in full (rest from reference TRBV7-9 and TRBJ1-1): DTGVSQNPRHKITKRGQNVTFRCDPISEHNRLYWYRQTLGQGPEFLTYFQNEAQLEKSRLLSDRFSAERPKGSFSTLEIQRTEQGDSAMYLCASRARGQGFTEAFFGQGTRLTVV.

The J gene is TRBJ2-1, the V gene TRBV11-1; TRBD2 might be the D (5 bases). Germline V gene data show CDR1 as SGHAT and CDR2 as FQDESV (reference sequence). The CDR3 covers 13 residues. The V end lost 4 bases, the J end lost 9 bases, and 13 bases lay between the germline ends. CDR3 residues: CASSSFQRVEQFF. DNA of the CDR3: TGTGCCAGCAGCTCCTTTCAGAGGGTTGAGCAGTTCTTC.

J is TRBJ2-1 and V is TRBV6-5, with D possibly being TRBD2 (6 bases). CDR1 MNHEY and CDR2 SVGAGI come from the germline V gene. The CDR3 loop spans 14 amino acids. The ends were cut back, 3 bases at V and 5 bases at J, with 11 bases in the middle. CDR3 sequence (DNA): TGTGCCAGCAGTTATTCCGGGGGAGACAATGAGCAGTTCTTC. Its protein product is CASSYSGGDNEQFF.

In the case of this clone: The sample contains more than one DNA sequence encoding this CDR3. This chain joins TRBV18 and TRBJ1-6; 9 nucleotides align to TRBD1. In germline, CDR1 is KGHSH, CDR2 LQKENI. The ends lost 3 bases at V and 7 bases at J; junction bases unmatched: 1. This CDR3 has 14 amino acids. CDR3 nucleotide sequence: TGTGCCAGCTCACCCGGACAGGGGAATTCACCCCTCCACTTT. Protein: CASSPGQGNSPLHF.

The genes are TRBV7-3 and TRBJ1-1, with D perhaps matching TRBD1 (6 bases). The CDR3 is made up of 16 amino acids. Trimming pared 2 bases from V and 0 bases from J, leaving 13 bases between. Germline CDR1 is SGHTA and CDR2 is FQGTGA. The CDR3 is CASSLWWTEMNTEAFF. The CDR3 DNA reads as TGTGCCAGCAGCTTATGGTGGACAGAAATGAACACTGAAGCTTTCTTT.

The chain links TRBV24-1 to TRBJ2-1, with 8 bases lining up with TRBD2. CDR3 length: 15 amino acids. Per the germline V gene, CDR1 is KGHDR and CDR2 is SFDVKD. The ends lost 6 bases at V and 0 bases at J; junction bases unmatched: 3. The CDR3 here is CATSPSGSSYNEQFF. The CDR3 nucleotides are TGTGCCACCAGTCCCAGCGGGAGCTCCTACAATGAGCAGTTCTTC.

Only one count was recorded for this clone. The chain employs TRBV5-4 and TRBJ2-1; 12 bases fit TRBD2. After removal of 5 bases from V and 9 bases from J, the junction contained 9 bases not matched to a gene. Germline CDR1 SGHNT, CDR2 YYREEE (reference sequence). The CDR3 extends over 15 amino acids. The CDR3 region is CASSLGLAGGIEQFF. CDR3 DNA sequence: TGTGCCAGCAGTCTCGGGCTAGCGGGGGGGATTGAGCAGTTCTTC.

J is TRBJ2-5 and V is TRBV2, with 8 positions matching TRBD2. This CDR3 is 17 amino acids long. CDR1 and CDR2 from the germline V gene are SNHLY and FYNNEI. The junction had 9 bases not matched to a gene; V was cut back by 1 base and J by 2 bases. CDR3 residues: CASSEGVAGIGQETQYF. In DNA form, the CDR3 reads TGTGCCAGCAGTGAAGGGGTAGCGGGGATAGGGCAAGAGACCCAGTACTTC.

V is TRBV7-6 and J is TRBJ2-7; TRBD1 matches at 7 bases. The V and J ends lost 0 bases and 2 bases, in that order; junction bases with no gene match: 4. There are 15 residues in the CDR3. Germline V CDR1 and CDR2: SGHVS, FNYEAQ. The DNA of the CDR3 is TGTGCCAGCAGCTTAGCTTCAGGGGGACCCTACGAGCAGTACTTC. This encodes CASSLASGGPYEQYF. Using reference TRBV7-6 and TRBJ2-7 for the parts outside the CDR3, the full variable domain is GAGVSQSPRYKVTKRGQDVALRCDPISGHVSLYWYRQALGQGPEFLTYFNYEAQQDKSGLPNDRFSAERPEGSISTLTIQRTEQRDSAMYRCASSLASGGPYEQYFGPGTRLTVT.

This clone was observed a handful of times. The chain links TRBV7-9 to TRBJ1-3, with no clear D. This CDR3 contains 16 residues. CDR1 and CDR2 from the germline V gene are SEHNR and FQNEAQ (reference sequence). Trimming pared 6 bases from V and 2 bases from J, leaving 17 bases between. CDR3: CASSFLPGVPGNTIYF. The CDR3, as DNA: TGTGCCAGCAGTTTCCTCCCGGGAGTACCTGGAAACACCATATATTTT.

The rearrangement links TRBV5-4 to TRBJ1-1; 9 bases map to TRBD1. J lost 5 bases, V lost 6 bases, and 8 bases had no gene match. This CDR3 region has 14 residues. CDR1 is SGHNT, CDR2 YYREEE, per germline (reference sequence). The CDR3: CASTQWDRETEAFF. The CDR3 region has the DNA TGTGCCAGCACCCAGTGGGACAGGGAAACTGAAGCTTTCTTT.

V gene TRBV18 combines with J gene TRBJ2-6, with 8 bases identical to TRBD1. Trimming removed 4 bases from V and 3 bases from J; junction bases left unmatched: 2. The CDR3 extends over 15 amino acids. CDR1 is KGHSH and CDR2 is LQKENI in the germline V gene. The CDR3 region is CASSQGQGGANVLTF. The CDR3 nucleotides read TGTGCCAGCTCACAAGGACAGGGTGGGGCCAACGTCCTGACTTTC.

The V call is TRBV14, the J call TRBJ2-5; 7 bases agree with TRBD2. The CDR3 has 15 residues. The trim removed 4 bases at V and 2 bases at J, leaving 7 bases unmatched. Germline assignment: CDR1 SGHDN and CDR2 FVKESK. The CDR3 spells CASSPPGTIQETQYF. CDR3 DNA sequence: TGTGCCAGCAGCCCGCCGGGGACTATTCAAGAGACCCAGTACTTC.

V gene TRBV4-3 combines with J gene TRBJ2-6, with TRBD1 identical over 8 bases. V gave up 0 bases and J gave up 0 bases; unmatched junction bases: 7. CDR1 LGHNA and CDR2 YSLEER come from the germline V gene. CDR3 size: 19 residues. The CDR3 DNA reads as TGCGCCAGCAGCCAAGATGTAGGACAGGGTAGCTCTGGGGCCAACGTCCTGACTTTC. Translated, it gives CASSQDVGQGSSGANVLTF.

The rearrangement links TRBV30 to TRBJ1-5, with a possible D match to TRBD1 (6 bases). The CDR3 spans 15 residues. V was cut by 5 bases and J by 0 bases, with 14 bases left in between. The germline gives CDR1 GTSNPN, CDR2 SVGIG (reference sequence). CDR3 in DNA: TGTGCCTGGTCTGTTCAGGGGAATAGCAATCAGCCCCAGCATTTT. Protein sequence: CAWSVQGNSNQPQHF.

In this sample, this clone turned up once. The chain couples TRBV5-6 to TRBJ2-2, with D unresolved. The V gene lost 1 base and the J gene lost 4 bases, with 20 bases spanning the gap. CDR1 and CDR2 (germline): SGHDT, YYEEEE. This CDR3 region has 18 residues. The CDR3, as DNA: TGTGCCAGCAGCTTGAAGGTCGGAGTTAAAGAAAGCACCGGGGAGCTGTTTTTT. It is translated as CASSLKVGVKESTGELFF. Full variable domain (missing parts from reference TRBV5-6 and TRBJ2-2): DAGVTQSPTHLIKTRGQQVTLRCSPKSGHDTVSWYQQALGQGPQFIFQYYEEEERQRGNFPDRFSGHQFPNYSSELNVNALLLGDSALYLCASSLKVGVKESTGELFFGEGSRLTVL.

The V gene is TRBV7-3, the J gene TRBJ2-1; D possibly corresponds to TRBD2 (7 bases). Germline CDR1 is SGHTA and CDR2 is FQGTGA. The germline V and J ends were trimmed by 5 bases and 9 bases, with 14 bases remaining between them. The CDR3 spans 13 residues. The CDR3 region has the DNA TGTGCCAGCAGCCCCCCGGGGGGCGGTGAGCAGTTCTTC. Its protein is CASSPPGGGEQFF.

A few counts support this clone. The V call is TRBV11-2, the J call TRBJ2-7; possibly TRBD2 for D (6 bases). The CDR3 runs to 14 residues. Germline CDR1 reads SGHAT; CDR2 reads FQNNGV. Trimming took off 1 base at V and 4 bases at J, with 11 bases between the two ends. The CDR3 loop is CASSLAYGGYEQYF. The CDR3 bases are TGTGCCAGCAGCTTAGCGTACGGGGGATACGAGCAGTACTTC.

CDR3 coding DNA: TGTGCCAGCAGCTTAAGCGGGGGGGTCTACAATGAGCAGTTCTTC. Its translation is CASSLSGGVYNEQFF. The chain has TRBV7-3 and TRBJ2-1; 9 bases align to TRBD2. The CDR3 is made up of 15 amino acids. Germline V gene lookup returns CDR1 SGHTA and CDR2 FQGTGA. J gave up 3 bases and V 1 base, and 1 base lay outside the gene matches.

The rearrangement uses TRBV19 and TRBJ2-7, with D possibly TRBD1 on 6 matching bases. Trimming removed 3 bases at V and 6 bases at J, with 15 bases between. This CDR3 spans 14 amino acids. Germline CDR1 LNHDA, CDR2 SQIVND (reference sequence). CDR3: CASSIFSRGREQYF. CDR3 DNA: TGTGCCAGTAGTATCTTTTCCAGGGGCCGCGAGCAGTACTTC.